This T cell receptor (beta chain) was captured in a study of STAT3 mutations in large granular lymphocyte leukemia. Study results and caveats: In T-cell large granular lymphocyte leukemia, about half of patients showed multiple immunodominant subclonotypes. After therapy, about 35% of the 18 patients switched clonotypes, all new clones STAT3 wild type.

Sequenced by immunoSEQ multiplex PCR; TCRdb stores in-frame clones only, minus some. The sample consists of around 12,000 clones, about 84% of them appearing once. CDR1 and CDR2 from the germline V gene are MGHRA and YSYEKL. CDR3 length equals 13 residues. About this clone itself: Its antigen is undetermined. Mismatch with germline at one junction end may stem from a read error.

V gene TRBV4-1 combines with J gene TRBJ2-7; maybe TRBD2 (6 bases). The TCR was taken from a man between 60 and 70 years old with T-cell large granular lymphocyte leukemia. Some clones in this sample may be carry-over from other donors' samples. The material sequenced was peripheral blood mononuclear cells. The CDR3 DNA reads as TGCGCCAGCAGCCAATTGGGGCTTGGGACTGCCTCCTTC. Its protein product is CASSQLGLGTASF.